This T cell receptor beta chain comes out of a study of PD-1 blockade in classical Hodgkin lymphoma. Sequencing was performed with immunoSEQ multiplex PCR; in TCRdb, only in-frame clones are kept and a portion is missing. The sample carries some 43,000 clones, about 88% recorded once. Exposure to brentuximab vedotin varied, and each patient had relapsed following autologous stem cell transplantation. Best overall response was complete response, partial response or progressive disease in these relapsed/refractory classical Hodgkin lymphoma patients. The CDR3 spans 15 residues. Trimming removed 6 bases at V and 0 bases at J, with 12 bases between. Germline V lookup: CDR1 LNHDA, CDR2 SQIVND (reference sequence). Points on this clone: The antigen is not known.

Whole-study findings and limits: By C4D1 there was a significant rise in CD4+ TCR diversity but not in CD8+ TCR diversity. Newly diagnosed patients and complete responders had comparable diversity at baseline. The study reported lower baseline TCR diversity in newly diagnosed patients than in healthy donors.

The material sequenced was peripheral blood mononuclear cells (PBMCs), taken before the second cycle of nivolumab. The clonotype comes from a human donor with classical Hodgkin lymphoma. The chain links TRBV19 to TRBJ1-3; D is unresolved. In DNA, the CDR3 is TGTGCCAGTAGACCCCCCCGGATCTCTGGAAACACCATATATTTT. The encoded protein is CASRPPRISGNTIYF.